The T cell receptor (beta chain) described here comes from a study of T-cell reconstitution after alpha-beta-depleted transplantation in children. The CDR3 has 15 amino acids. CDR1 is MDHEN and CDR2 is SYDVKM in the germline V gene. V shed 6 bases and J shed 5 bases, with 17 bases lying between them. A note on this clonotype: Its target is unknown.

Study conclusions and caveats: Newly generated T cells supplied most T-cell counts and diversity one year post-transplant. About two months after transplant, alpha-beta T cells reportedly came from several hundred expanded graft clones. In some patients, recipient T cells and intrathymic progenitors surviving conditioning explained high day-60 diversity.

Unique molecular identifiers were built into the TCRbeta library. MiXCR, run by TCRdb on the PCR reads, gives a single entry per CDR3 protein. The table includes more than 400,000 distinct CDR3 sequences, over 10% detected once. The receptor's source is a female patient younger than 10 who had a stem cell transplant for aplastic anemia, so the T cells may come from the graft donor. The rearrangement uses TRBV28 and TRBJ1-5; perhaps TRBD1 as D (6 bases). The sample consisted of PBMCs, mostly from graft donor cells, taken 180 days after TCRalphabeta/CD19-depleted stem cell transplant. The CDR3, as DNA: TGTGCCAGCAGCCCCCCCACAGGGAGTTATCAGCCCCAGCATTTT. Encoded protein: CASSPPTGSYQPQHF.